This TCR beta chain was recovered during a study of blood T cell repertoires in COVID-19. Turning to the study itself: COVID-19 samples collected from the United States, Italy and Spain covered acute and convalescent phases. T cells, B-cell-depleted T cells, or PBMCs provided the cDNA or gDNA that served as material.

Under the authors' procedure: Amplifying reference gene primers gave estimates of nucleated cell counts. The assay was immunoSEQ multiplex PCR, and TCRdb's table has in-frame clones only and misses some. For V, J and clone size, that table is used; D and trimming come from the DNA. The sample includes about 120,000 clones, less than 90% of them seen just once. Input material: peripheral blood. This receptor was identified in an elderly man with acute or convalescent COVID-19.

The CDR3 nucleotides are TGTGCCAGCAGCTTGAAGCCAGGGCCCCCCGTAGTTGAAAAACTGTTTTTT. It codes for CASSLKPGPPVVEKLFF. The V and J genes are TRBV5-4 and TRBJ1-4, with D possibly matching TRBD1 (5 bases). The germline CDR1 and CDR2 sequences are SGHNT and YYREEE (reference sequence). Trimming cost V 1 base and J 7 bases, with 20 bases left between them. The CDR3 consists of 17 residues.